The present TCR beta chain was sequenced within a study of cytomegalovirus exposure and HLA in healthy donors (dated by TCRdb to 2016 to 2017). For context, the study as a whole: An earlier analysis of roughly 630 of the donors reported approximately 290 Gb of sequence data and 117 million unique TCR beta sequences from about 200 million T cells. Rather than using new phenotypic data, the later analysis identified candidate immune exposures from TCR beta sequences and from how often those sequences occurred across donors. Every repertoire in the discovery cohort had been generated on one and the same sequencing platform. Donor age, sex, ethnicity and CMV serostatus were collected together with the repertoire data. HLA typing covered class I and class II loci at four-digit resolution. The number of donors typed differed by locus, with roughly 620-640 for A, B, C, DRB1 and DQB1, 522 for DQA1, some 570 for DPA1, and some 470 for DPB1. Roughly 300 gigabases of sequencing data and 78 million or so unique TCR sequences were included in an early release covering 550 to 650 HLA-typed donors. The aim of the study was to test whether cataloging public T cell receptors could identify signatures of past pathogen exposure. To study patterns of TCR occurrence, a later analysis re-analyzed previously published TCR beta repertoires from 550 to 800 donors and added high-resolution HLA genotyping. Using immunosequencing, the study profiled T cell repertoires from around 680 subjects and related those repertoires to cytomegalovirus serostatus. Besides the first cohort of 550 to 750 subjects, a separate validation cohort made up of 120 different subjects was used. Of the approximately 400 genotyped donors, roughly 80% were placed in the genetic ancestry cluster associated with self-reported Caucasian donors. Four to six DR-DQ haplotypes were handled as single units for association and clustering, since linkage in the cohort was strong. Among about 410 genotyped donors of the cohort, an average of roughly 230,000 unique TCR beta nucleotide sequences was sequenced per donor, of which approximately 18% were non-productive. Genome-wide SNP genotypes for about 55% of the roughly 670 donors were used in a later genetic analysis, which treated that subset as a discovery cohort. The study combined high-throughput TCR immunosequencing, statistical association of individual TCRs with disease status, and machine learning to predict cytomegalovirus infection status. To decide whether each TCR beta V gene segment behaved as functional or pseudogenic, an earlier analysis of some 580 of the donors relied on high-throughput TCR beta sequencing. The full study reports these points: The sequencing pipeline was judged likely to have produced a cluster of highly shared sequence variants as a technical artifact. Broadly in line with IMGT annotations, most TCR beta V segments showed up in productive rearrangements about 87% or about 30% of the time in an earlier analysis of approximately 640 of the donors. The earlier analysis of a few hundred of the donors excluded 15 to 20 rarely observed V segments, including chromosome 9 orphons, because counts were too low. The study listed 170 or so TCR beta chains as associated with cytomegalovirus. Compared with equally common non-associated chains, HLA-associated TCR beta chains in a later analysis were more clonally expanded and had lower generation probabilities. A few of the identified cytomegalovirus-associated TCR beta chains were confirmed in vitro to be specific for cytomegalovirus antigens. Correlated functional status among segregating V segments might be attributable to linkage disequilibrium, but an unknown experimental factor could not be ruled out. According to a later analysis, parvovirus B19, influenza, CMV and Epstein-Barr virus appeared linked to several top co-occurrence clusters. The classifier was reported to diagnose cytomegalovirus status with high specificity and sensitivity in both the original cohort and the validation cohort. A later analysis associated about 17,000 TCR beta sequences with specific HLA alleles at a false discovery rate of 0.05. The cohort was sequenced for TCR beta chains only, and without alpha or paired-chain data the features that could be detected were limited. Across donors, most TCR sequences were observed very rarely, whereas some public TCRs were present in many individuals. A further reported finding was that TCR beta sequences accurately predicted the HLA-A and HLA-B alleles for most subjects in the first cohort. Strong co-occurrence of HLA alleles, especially DR and DQ, made assigning TCR associations to individual alleles difficult. Compared with the roughly 670-donor mean, donors in an Asian-associated ancestry cluster had fewer N-insertions in productive TCRs, according to a later genetic analysis. For the cohort, immune exposure information was limited to CMV serostatus. An association between a missense DCLRE1C variant and V-gene and J-gene trimming of TCR beta chains was found in a later genetic analysis and replicated in an independent cohort. A later analysis found that most CMV-associated TCR beta chains appeared HLA-restricted, with HLA associations seemingly driven largely by CMV exposure. The authors suggested that the approach could potentially be extended to other disease states and immunological phenotypes. HLA typing was unavailable for some donors at each locus, so association tests used only the typed subset. Some IMGT-functional V segments, including TRBV6-2 and TRBV6-3, could not be told apart with the 87-base-pair reads, so those segments were excluded. Roughly uniform sequencing depth across donors was assumed in presence/absence analyses, although this assumption may not hold. In a later analysis, the rate of TCR association differed among HLA loci, with DRB1 alleles having the most associated TCRs and HLA-C alleles having the fewest.

Library construction relied on the immunoSEQ multiplex PCR assay. A mixture of 60 forward primers for TCR Vbeta segments and 13 reverse primers for TCR Jbeta segments was used in the multiplex PCR. A multiplex PCR assay on genomic DNA amplified the CDR3 region of rearranged TCR beta genes. The amplified TCR beta libraries were sequenced on the Illumina HiSeq System as 87-base-pair reads. Per the original workflow: In a later analysis, tens of millions of unique TCR beta chains were counted across the roughly 670 repertoires, and some 10 million of these chains were shared by at least two donors. A nearest-neighbor algorithm error-corrected the raw reads and collapsed the reads into unique sequences, merging closely related sequences to remove PCR and sequencing errors. Alignment of CDR3 sequences to IMGT reference sequences was used to assign V, D and J gene segments. For a sequence to be retained, at least a six-nucleotide match to both a V gene segment and a J gene segment was required. A rearrangement was called productive if the CDR3 had no stop codons and remained in frame with V and J, and every other rearrangement was called non-productive. CDR3 was defined by IMGT convention, running from the second conserved V-encoded cysteine to the conserved J-encoded phenylalanine. The earlier analysis of fewer than 700 of the donors excluded sequences that lacked an unambiguous match to a single V gene segment. An earlier analysis of a few hundred of the donors called V segments functional above 56.7% productive rearrangements and segregating when the between-donor standard deviation exceeded 5%. A statistical classification framework was built to diagnose cytomegalovirus status from the catalog of TCR beta chain sequences. V and J gene assignment, in a later analysis, came from comparing TCR nucleotide sequences with IMGT/GENE-DB human TR gene sequences. In a later analysis, CDR3 sequences and most-parsimonious VDJ recombination scenarios were assigned using the TCRdist pipeline. In a later analysis, every TCR beta chain was defined by the combination of its CDR3 amino acid sequence and its V-gene family, and reads without a unique V-gene family were dropped. In a later analysis, 450 to 600 highly shared, low-generation-probability nucleotide sequences were removed to address suspected cross-contamination and a sequencing artifact. A later analysis calculated a clonal expansion index for each public chain from normalized within-repertoire ranks of inferred template counts. In a later analysis, generation probabilities were computed using a VDJ recombination model fitted to out-of-frame rearrangements, and the results were checked against IGoR. Hypergeometric tests were used in a later analysis to score TCR-TCR, TCR-HLA and TCR-CMV co-occurrence, with a repertoire-size bias correction applied to the TCR pairs. False discovery rates were estimated in a later analysis by permuting HLA or CMV assignments 20 times. A later analysis grouped co-occurring TCRs with DBSCAN, adding TCRdist sequence similarity when clustering within HLA-allele-positive subsets. Repertoires with fewer than 30,000 or more than 120,000 public chains were left out of co-occurrence clustering, as were several repertoires with anomalous nucleotide sharing. TCRdb took this table from immuneACCESS and kept in-frame rearrangements with V and J called. Such tables lack part of the clones; where checked against another copy, unresolved V genes explain under half of the gap, and the rest is unexplained. The D gene and trimming were derived from the DNA, and the V and J assignments and clone size from that table. This sample has about 140,000 clones in its table, and roughly 79% of those were observed once. The biggest ten clones account for 1.4% of the sample.

The cohort was made up of 650 to 700 healthy bone marrow donors. All cohort members were sampled while nominally healthy, although unrecorded immune exposures were likely present. The donor tested CMV seropositive, placing the donor among the approximately 310 seropositive members of the cohort. Each donor provided a peripheral blood sample, and peripheral blood mononuclear cells were used for TCR beta sequencing. The Qiagen DNeasy Blood Extraction Kit was used to extract genomic DNA from the blood cell samples. In regard to this clone: The antigen it recognizes is unknown. Base qualities are not at hand, and no much larger clone is one base apart.

V ends up 4 bases short and J 0 bases short, with an unmatched junction base count of 4. The CDR3 has 15 amino acids, counting the end cysteine and phenylalanine. Only the CDR3 portion is preserved as DNA: 45 bases, with reading frame beginning at the first base. For CDR1 and CDR2, the germline V gene lists MNHEY and SVGAGI. The sequenced material came from PBMCs. The sequence joins TRBV6-5 to TRBJ2-7; 9 middle bases align to TRBD2. The TCR comes from a man aged 30-40 years in good health and CMV-seropositive. The DNA is as follows: TGTGCCAGCAGTTCCCTGGGACTAGCCTCCTACGAGCAGTACTTC. Translated, it reads CASSSLGLASYEQYF.